This note documents a single T cell receptor beta chain sequence. What it recognizes is unknown. According to the study, genomic DNA was the template for TCR beta VDJ and CDR3 profiling. TCRdb reprocessed the reads via MiXCR and lists one record per CDR3 protein. The sample yields about 420,000 distinct CDR3 sequences, around 68% seen once. The data stem from a study of CD8+CD57+ T cells in acquired aplastic anemia. Turning to the study itself: CD4+ cell libraries from healthy donors averaged about 10.8 million reads. Study-wide results and limits: Between patients and controls, 25 to 35 CD8+ CDR3 sequences were found in common.

CDR1 and CDR2 from the germline V gene are SGDLS and YYNGEE. Trimming cost V 4 bases and J 6 bases, with 13 bases left between them. The CDR3 length is 14 residues. Source material: sorted CD4+, CD8+, or CD8+CD57+ T cells (not recorded which) from PBMCs. This clonotype was sampled from a human donor in good health, serving as a control. This chain connects TRBV9 to TRBJ1-4; no clear D. This chain's CDR3 is CASSLAGYYEKLFF. The CDR3 nucleotides are TGTGCCAGCAGCTTAGCGGGTTACTATGAAAAACTGTTTTTT.